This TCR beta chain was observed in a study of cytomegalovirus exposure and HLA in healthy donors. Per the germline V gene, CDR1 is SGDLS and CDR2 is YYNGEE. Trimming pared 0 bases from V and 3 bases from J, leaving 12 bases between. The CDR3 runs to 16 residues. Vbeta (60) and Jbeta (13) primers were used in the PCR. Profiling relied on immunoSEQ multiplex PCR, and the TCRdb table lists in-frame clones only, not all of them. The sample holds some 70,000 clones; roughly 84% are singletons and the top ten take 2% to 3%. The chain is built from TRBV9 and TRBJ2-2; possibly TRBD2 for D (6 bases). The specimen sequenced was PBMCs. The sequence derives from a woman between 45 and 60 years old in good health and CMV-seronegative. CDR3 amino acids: CASSVAEGRYTGELFF. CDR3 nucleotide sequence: TGTGCCAGCAGCGTAGCTGAGGGGAGGTACACCGGGGAGCTGTTTTTT.